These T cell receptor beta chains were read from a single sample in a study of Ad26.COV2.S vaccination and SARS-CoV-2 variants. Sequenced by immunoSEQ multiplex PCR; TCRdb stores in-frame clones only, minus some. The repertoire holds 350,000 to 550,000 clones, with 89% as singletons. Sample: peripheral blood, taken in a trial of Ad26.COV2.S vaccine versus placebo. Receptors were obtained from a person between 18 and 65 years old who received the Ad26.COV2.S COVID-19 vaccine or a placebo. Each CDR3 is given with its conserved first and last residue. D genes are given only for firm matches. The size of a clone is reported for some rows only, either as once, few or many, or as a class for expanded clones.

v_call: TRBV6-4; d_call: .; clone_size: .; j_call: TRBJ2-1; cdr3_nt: TGTGCCAGCAGTGACTCGATGTGGGGTTCCTACAATGAGCAGTTCTTC; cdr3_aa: CASSDSMWGSYNEQFF
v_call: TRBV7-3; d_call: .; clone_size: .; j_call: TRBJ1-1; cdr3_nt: TGTGCCAGCAGCGGGGACGGAAACTCTGAAGCTTTCTTT; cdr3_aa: CASSGDGNSEAFF
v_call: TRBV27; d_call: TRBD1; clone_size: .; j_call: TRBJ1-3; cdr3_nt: TGTGCCAGCAGTTTTAGCACAGGGGCTGGAAACACCATATATTTT; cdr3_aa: CASSFSTGAGNTIYF
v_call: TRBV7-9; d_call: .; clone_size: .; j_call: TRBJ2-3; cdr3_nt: TGTGCCACCAAGGGACGCACCCGCCCGGATACGCAGTATTTT; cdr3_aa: CATKGRTRPDTQYF
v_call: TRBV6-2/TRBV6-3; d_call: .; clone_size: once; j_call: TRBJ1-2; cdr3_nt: TGTGCCAGCAGTCGCCTTACCCAGGAGGTCTATGGCTACACCTTC; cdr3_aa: CASSRLTQEVYGYTF
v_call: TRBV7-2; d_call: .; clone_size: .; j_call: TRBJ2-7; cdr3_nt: TGTGCCAGCAGCTTCGACGTCAACTACGAGCAGTACTTC; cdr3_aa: CASSFDVNYEQYF
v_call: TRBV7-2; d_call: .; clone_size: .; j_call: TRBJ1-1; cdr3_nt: TGTGCCAGCAGCTTTGCGGATCCTCCCACTGAAGCTTTCTTT; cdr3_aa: CASSFADPPTEAFF
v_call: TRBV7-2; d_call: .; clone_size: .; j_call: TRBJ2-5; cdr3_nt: TGTGCCAGCAGCTCCTTAGCGCCCTGGCTTACAGAGACCCAGTACTTC; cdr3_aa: CASSSLAPWLTETQYF
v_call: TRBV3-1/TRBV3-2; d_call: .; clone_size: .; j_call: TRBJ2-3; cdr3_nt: TGTGCCAGCGCACGGAGGCTGCCGGGCACAGATACGCAGTATTTT; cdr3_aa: CASARRLPGTDTQYF
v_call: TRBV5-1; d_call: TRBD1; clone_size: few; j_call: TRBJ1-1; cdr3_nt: TGCGCCAGCAGCATGAACAGGGGGAACACTGAAGCTTTCTTT; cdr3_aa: CASSMNRGNTEAFF
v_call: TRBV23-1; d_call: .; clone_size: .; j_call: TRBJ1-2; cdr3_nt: TGCGCCAGCAGTAATGAACAGGGAAGCTATGGCTACACCTTC; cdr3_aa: CASSNEQGSYGYTF
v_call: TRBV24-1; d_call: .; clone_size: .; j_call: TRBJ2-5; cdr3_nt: TGTGCCACCAGTGACCGGGGGGCCGGAGAGACCCAGTACTTC; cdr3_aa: CATSDRGAGETQYF
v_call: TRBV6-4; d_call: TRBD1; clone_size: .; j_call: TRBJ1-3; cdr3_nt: TGTGCCAGCAGTGCCCCTAACAGGGGTGAAGTGCATGGAAACACCATATATTTT; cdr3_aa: CASSAPNRGEVHGNTIYF
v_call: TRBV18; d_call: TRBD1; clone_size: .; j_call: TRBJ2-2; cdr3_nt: TGTGCCAGCTCACCTGGACAGGGAGGGGAGCTGTTTTTT; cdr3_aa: CASSPGQGGELFF
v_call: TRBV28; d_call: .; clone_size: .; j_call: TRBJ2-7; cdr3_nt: TGTGCCAGCAGTACTGACTCCTACGAGCAGTACTTC; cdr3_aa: CASSTDSYEQYF
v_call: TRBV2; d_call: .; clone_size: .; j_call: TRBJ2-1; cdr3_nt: TGTGCCACATACTCTGGTGGCTATGAGCAGTTCTTC; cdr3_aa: CATYSGGYEQFF
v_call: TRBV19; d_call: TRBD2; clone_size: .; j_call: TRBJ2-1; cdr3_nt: TGTGCCACCACAACTGGTAGCGGGAGTGTCCATGAGCAGTTCTTC; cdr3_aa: CATTTGSGSVHEQFF
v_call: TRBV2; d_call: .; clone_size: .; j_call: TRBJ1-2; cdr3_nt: TGTGCCAGCAGTTCAGGGATCAACTATGGCTACACCTTC; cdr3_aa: CASSSGINYGYTF
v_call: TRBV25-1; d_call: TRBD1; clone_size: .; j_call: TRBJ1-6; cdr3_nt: TGTGCCAGCAGCCAGACAGGGAAAGGTGACTCACCCCTCCACTTT; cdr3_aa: CASSQTGKGDSPLHF
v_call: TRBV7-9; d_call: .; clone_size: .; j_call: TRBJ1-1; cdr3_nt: TGTGCCAGCAGCTTAGGGGGAGGTACTGAAGCTTTCTTT; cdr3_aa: CASSLGGGTEAFF
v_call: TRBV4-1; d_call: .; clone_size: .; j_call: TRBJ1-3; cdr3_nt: TGCGCCAGCAGCCAAGAGGGTCCGGCAGGAAACACCATATATTTT; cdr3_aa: CASSQEGPAGNTIYF
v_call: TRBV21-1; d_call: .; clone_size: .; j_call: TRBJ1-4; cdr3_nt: TGTGCCAGCAGAGCAATTACCGGGACAGGGGATGAAAAACTGTTTTTT; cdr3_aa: CASRAITGTGDEKLFF
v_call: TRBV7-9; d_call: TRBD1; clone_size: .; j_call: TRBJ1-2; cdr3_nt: TGTGCCAGCAGCTTACAAGGGGGCGCGGGCTACACCTTC; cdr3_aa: CASSLQGGAGYTF
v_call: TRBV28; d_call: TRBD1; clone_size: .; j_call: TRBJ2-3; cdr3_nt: TGTGCCAGCCGATACAGGGGAAAGGGAGATACGCAGTATTTT; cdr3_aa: CASRYRGKGDTQYF
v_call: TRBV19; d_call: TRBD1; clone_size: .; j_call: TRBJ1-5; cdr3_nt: TGTGCCAGTAGCCGGGACAGAACTTATAGCAATCAGCCCCAGCATTTT; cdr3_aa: CASSRDRTYSNQPQHF
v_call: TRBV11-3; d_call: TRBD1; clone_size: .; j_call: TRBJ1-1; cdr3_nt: TGTGCCAGCAGCCAGAGGAGGGACAGATCGAACACTGAAGCTTTCTTT; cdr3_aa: CASSQRRDRSNTEAFF
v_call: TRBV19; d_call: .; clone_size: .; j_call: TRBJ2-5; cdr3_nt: TGTGCCAGTAGTATCCATCCGGGACAACAAGAGACCCAGTACTTC; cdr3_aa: CASSIHPGQQETQYF
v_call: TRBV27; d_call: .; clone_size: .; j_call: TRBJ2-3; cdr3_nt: TGTGCCAGCAGTTCCCAATGGGGGGCGGCGGGCGAGTATTTT; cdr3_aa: CASSSQWGAAGEYF
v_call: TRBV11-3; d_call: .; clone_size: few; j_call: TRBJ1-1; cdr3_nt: TGTGCCAGCAAAAAAGGGGTGGCGAACACTGAAGCTTTCTTT; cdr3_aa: CASKKGVANTEAFF
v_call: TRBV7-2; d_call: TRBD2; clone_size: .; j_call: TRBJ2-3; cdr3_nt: TGTGCCAGCAGTAGGAGAACTAGCGGGTTCCTTACGGCAGATACGCAGTATTTT; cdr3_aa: CASSRRTSGFLTADTQYF
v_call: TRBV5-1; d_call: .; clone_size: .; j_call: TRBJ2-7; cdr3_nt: TGCGCCAGCAGCTTTGCGGGGCCTTACGAGCAGTACTTC; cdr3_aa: CASSFAGPYEQYF
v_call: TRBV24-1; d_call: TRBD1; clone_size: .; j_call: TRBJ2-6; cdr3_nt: TGTGCCACCAGTGAGTCACCCGGGACAGCCTTATCTGGTGGGGCCAACGTCCTGACTTTC; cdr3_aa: CATSESPGTALSGGANVLTF
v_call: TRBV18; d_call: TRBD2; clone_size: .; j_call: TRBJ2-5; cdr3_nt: TGTGCCAGCTCACCGGTCCAACTAGCGGGAGCAATACAGCAGTACTTC; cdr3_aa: CASSPVQLAGAIQQYF
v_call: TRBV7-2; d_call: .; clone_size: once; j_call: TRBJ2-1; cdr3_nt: TGTGCCAGCAGCGCAGACTCCTACAATGAGCAGTTCTTC; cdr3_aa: CASSADSYNEQFF
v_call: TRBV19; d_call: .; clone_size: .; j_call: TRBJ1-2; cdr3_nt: TGTGCCACCTCCCCCGGGAGGGATATTAGCTACACCTTC; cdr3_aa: CATSPGRDISYTF